This is a list of T cell receptor beta chains from one sample in a study of regulatory and conventional T cells in RAG deficiency. Using immunoSEQ multiplex PCR, the repertoire was profiled, and TCRdb retains in-frame clones only, with some absent. Among 9,500 to 15,000 clones, approximately 94% were seen once, and the ten largest hold about 1.3%. These data are also associated with another study on regulatory T cells.

Sequenced sample: CD127- CD25+ CD4+ Tregs sorted from blood. The receptors originated from a human donor in good health. Each CDR3 is given with its conserved first and last residue.

j_gene	len	v_gene	CDR3aa
TRBJ2-1	15	TRBV2	CASGWTSGGANEQFF
TRBJ1-2	17	TRBV2	CASSHAGGAGMAYGYTF
TRBJ1-5	16	TRBV2	CASYDIKGALDQPQHF
TRBJ2-7	12	TRBV6-5	CASRRTGYEQYF
TRBJ2-2	16	TRBV30	CAWSVLKTGEGGELFF
TRBJ1-1	14	TRBV19	CATRQGRMNTEAFF
.	13	TRBV5-5	CASSRQARDEQYF
TRBJ2-2	15	TRBV7-3	CASSPVRGAVGELFF
TRBJ1-2	15	TRBV7-3	CASSLTPRGDGGYTF
TRBJ2-1	15	TRBV12-5	CASGPTGTYYNEQFF
TRBJ2-3	14	TRBV6-1	CASTWQHPTDTQYF
TRBJ2-2	15	TRBV6-5	CASSPRRGVTGELFF
.	15	TRBV7-3	CASSPGPFGGYEQYF
TRBJ2-2	13	TRBV18	CASSPLGSGELFF
TRBJ2-3	14	TRBV11-2	CASSFTTGSDTQYF
TRBJ1-2	13	TRBV28	CATLPGFRYGYTF
TRBJ2-1	15	TRBV11-2	CASSLGAGYYNEQFF
TRBJ1-2	13	TRBV13	CAASQGLNYGYTF
TRBJ1-6	17	TRBV28	CASSPSPGKSYNSPLHF
TRBJ2-2	15	TRBV27	CASSLPGLAAGELFF
TRBJ2-2	16	TRBV4-1	CASSLRDRGQTGELFF
TRBJ1-4	15	TRBV9	CASSVATGRNEKLFF
TRBJ2-7	15	TRBV9	CASSVAGAWGGLEYF
TRBJ1-6	18	TRBV5-6	CASSFKQGLRPYNSPLHF
TRBJ2-3	16	TRBV4-1	CASSLPTRGLADTQYF
TRBJ1-6	15	TRBV15	CATSKGQGINSPLHF
TRBJ2-2	14	TRBV6-5	CASASRGYTGELFF